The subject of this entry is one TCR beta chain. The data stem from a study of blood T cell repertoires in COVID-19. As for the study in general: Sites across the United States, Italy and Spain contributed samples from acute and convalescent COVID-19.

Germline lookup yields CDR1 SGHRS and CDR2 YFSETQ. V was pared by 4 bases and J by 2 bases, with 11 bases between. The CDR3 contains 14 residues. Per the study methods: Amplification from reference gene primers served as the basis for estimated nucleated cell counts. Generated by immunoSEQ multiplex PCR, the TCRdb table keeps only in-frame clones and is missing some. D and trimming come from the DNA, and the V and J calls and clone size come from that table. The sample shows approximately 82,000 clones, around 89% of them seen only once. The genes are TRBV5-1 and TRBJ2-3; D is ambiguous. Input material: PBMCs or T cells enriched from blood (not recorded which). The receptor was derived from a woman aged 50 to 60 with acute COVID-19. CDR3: CASSLLGATDTQYF. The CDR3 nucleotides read TGCGCCAGCAGCCTCCTAGGAGCCACAGATACGCAGTATTTT.